These 25 T cell receptor beta chains came from one sample sequenced in a study of OX40 agonist ivuxolimab in advanced cancers. The protocol was immunoSEQ multiplex PCR, while the TCRdb copy is restricted to in-frame clones and leaves out a portion. The data hold about 70,000 clones, with around 88% observed a single time. This material consisted of CD4+ or CD8+ T cells sorted from blood, taken in a trial of the OX40 agonist ivuxolimab. These receptors originate from an adult with an advanced solid tumor such as melanoma, head and neck, liver or kidney cancer.

V and J are TRBV5-6 and TRBJ2-5; perhaps TRBD1 as D (5 bases). Germline values: CDR1 SGHDT, CDR2 YYEEEE. V was clipped by 2 bases and J by 5 bases, with 10 bases between them. The CDR3 runs to 13 residues. CDR3 bases: TGTGCCAGCAGCTTTCCAGGGCACGAGACCCAGTACTTC. Amino acid sequence: CASSFPGHETQYF.

The chain recombines TRBV12-5 with TRBJ1-1; 8 bases line up with TRBD1. CDR1 is LGHNT and CDR2 is FRNRAP in the germline V gene. V dropped 5 bases and J dropped 10; count of bases not matched to a gene: 6. The CDR3 sequence is 12 residues long. CDR3 residues: CASGIGQGRAFF. The CDR3 DNA reads as TGTGCTAGTGGTATAGGACAGGGTAGAGCTTTCTTT.

The chain has TRBV2 and TRBJ2-2, with unresolved D. Trimming pared 6 bases from V and 4 bases from J, leaving 9 bases between. The CDR3 runs 13 residues. CDR1 and CDR2 from the germline V gene are SNHLY and FYNNEI. The CDR3 region has the DNA TGTGCCAGCAGGGGGAAGCGCACCGGGGAGCTGTTTTTT. Amino acid sequence: CASRGKRTGELFF.

This clone appeared a single time. The chain recombines TRBV15 with TRBJ1-1; 8 nucleotides line up with TRBD1. The germline V gene has CDR1 LNHNV and CDR2 YYDKDF (reference sequence). The trim removed 0 bases at V and 0 bases at J, leaving 3 bases unmatched. This CDR3 comprises 16 residues. CDR3 in DNA: TGTGCCACCAGCAGAGATGCAGGGGGCATGAACACTGAAGCTTTCTTT. This codes for CATSRDAGGMNTEAFF.

The V gene is TRBV11-3, the J gene TRBJ2-3; TRBD1 agrees at 10 bases. The ends lost 0 bases at V and 6 bases at J; junction bases unmatched: 3. CDR3 length: 15 residues. Germline V gene sequence: CDR1 SGHNT, CDR2 YENEEA. CDR3 sequence (DNA): TGTGCCAGCAGCTTAGAGGGACAGGGGATGGATACGCAGTATTTT. It yields the protein CASSLEGQGMDTQYF.

The table lists this clone with a few counts. V gene TRBV18 combines with J gene TRBJ1-5; TRBD1 matches at 7 bases. The CDR3 length is 13 residues. Germline trimming cut 9 bases from V and 7 bases from J; bases unmatched to any gene: 9. Germline CDR1 is KGHSH and CDR2 is LQKENI. In DNA, the CDR3 is TGTGCCAGTCGAACAGGGGAGGGACAGCCCCAGCATTTT. Its protein product is CASRTGEGQPQHF.

This rearrangement joins TRBV7-3 to TRBJ2-7; D remains ambiguous. The V end lost 5 bases, the J end lost 3 bases, and 14 bases lay between the germline ends. This CDR3 has 14 residues. Germline lookup yields CDR1 SGHTA and CDR2 FQGTGA. CDR3 loop: CASSPNGVGYEQYF. CDR3 sequence (DNA): TGTGCCAGCAGCCCTAATGGGGTAGGCTACGAGCAGTACTTC.

The rearrangement uses TRBV11-3 and TRBJ2-3, with D unclear. The CDR3 has 15 residues. V was trimmed by 6 bases and J by 1 base, leaving 14 bases between them. Germline V gene sequence: CDR1 SGHNT, CDR2 YENEEA. CDR3 sequence reads: CASSPGNQGTDTQYF. The CDR3 DNA is TGTGCCAGCAGTCCCGGAAACCAGGGCACAGATACGCAGTATTTT.

The chain couples TRBV7-8 to TRBJ2-7; 9 bases map to TRBD1. The V segment lost 1 base and the J segment 3 bases; nucleotides outside the gene matches: 7. Germline-derived CDR1 and CDR2 are SGHVS and FQNEAQ. The length of the CDR3 is 16 residues. The CDR3 sequence is CASSLGPPGQGYEQYF. The CDR3 nucleotides read TGTGCCAGCAGCTTAGGCCCCCCGGGACAGGGCTACGAGCAGTACTTC.

This chain uses TRBV6-1 with TRBJ2-7; 14 bases are a match to TRBD2. The V gene's germline CDR1 is MNHNS and CDR2 SASEGT. J was trimmed by 2 bases and V by 0 bases; bases with no gene match: 9. The CDR3 loop spans 19 amino acids. DNA for the CDR3: TGTGCCAGCAGTGAAGCGTTGGGGGGACTAGCGGGAGTCCCCTACGAGCAGTACTTC. Its translation: CASSEALGGLAGVPYEQYF.

This chain joins TRBV12-5 and TRBJ2-5, with TRBD2 identical over 14 bases. J was trimmed by 1 base and V by 1 base; bases with no gene match: 5. Germline V gene data show CDR1 as LGHNT and CDR2 as FRNRAP. The CDR3 runs 18 residues. CDR3 DNA sequence: TGTGCTAGTGGTTTGGGGACTAGCGGGGGGTCCCTCCAAGAGACCCAGTACTTC. Translating gives CASGLGTSGGSLQETQYF.

The chain recombines TRBV5-1 with TRBJ2-5; 8 bases match TRBD1. The CDR3 totals 15 residues. V trimming: 7 bases; J trimming: 5 bases; junction bases outside the gene matches: 13. Germline V gene sequence: CDR1 SGHRS, CDR2 YFSETQ. CDR3 sequence (DNA): TGCGCCAGCGGCCCCGGGACAGGATGGGGCGAGACCCAGTACTTC. Translating it yields CASGPGTGWGETQYF.

The chain employs TRBV28 and TRBJ2-5, with D possibly matching TRBD1 (5 bases). Germline loops: CDR1 MDHEN, CDR2 SYDVKM. Trimming cost V 5 bases and J 2 bases, with 15 bases left between them. This CDR3 is built from 15 residues. The CDR3 reads CASSPNTGYQETQYF. Written as DNA, the CDR3 is TGTGCCAGCAGTCCTAATACAGGCTATCAAGAGACCCAGTACTTC.

V and J are TRBV2 and TRBJ2-5; 7 positions match TRBD2. Germline V lookup: CDR1 SNHLY, CDR2 FYNNEI. The CDR3 runs 15 residues. V shed 10 bases, J shed 5 bases, and the junction held 16 bases outside the gene matches. The CDR3 DNA reads TGTGCCACGTCTCCCGGGGAGGGTTATGTGGAGACCCAGTACTTC. Protein product: CATSPGEGYVETQYF.

The chain couples TRBV25-1 to TRBJ1-1; the D gene is possibly TRBD1 (5 bases). CDR3 length: 12 residues. V lost 2 bases and J 8 bases, leaving 9 bases between the germline ends. Germline-derived CDR1 and CDR2 are MGHDK and SYGVNS. The CDR3 here is CASSEGRGEAFF. In DNA form, the CDR3 reads TGTGCCAGCAGTGAAGGGAGGGGCGAAGCTTTCTTT.

V usage is TRBV21-1 and J usage is TRBJ2-7; the table calls TRBD1, which could not be checked here. TRBV21-1 is a pseudogene segment. This CDR3 contains 16 residues. CDR3 sequence reads: CASSSPLWGPTYEQYF. The CDR3 DNA follows: TGTGCCAGCAGCAGCCCCCTTTGGGGGCCGACCTACGAGCAGTACTTC.

This clone was observed a handful of times. The V and J genes are TRBV10-3 and TRBJ2-7; 7 bases map to TRBD2. J was trimmed by 7 bases and V by 6 bases; bases with no gene match: 6. The CDR3 loop spans 12 amino acids. CDR1 is ENHRY, CDR2 SYGVKD, per germline. For the CDR3, the DNA is TGTGCCATCAGGCGGGAGATGGGAGAGCAGTACTTC. This gives the protein CAIRREMGEQYF.

J is TRBJ2-1 and V is TRBV10-3, with D unclear. Per germline, CDR1 ENHRY and CDR2 SYGVKD. Trimming took off 6 bases at V and 1 base at J, with 7 bases between the two ends. The CDR3 is 13 residues long. For the CDR3, the DNA is TGTGCCATCAGCTCCAGTTCCTACAATGAGCAGTTCTTC. It translates to CAISSSSYNEQFF.

This rearrangement joins TRBV28 to TRBJ1-2, with 9 nucleotides matching TRBD1. The CDR3 runs to 14 residues. V shed 5 bases, J shed 2 bases, and the junction held 3 bases outside the gene matches. Germline-derived CDR1 and CDR2 are MDHEN and SYDVKM. Here the CDR3 reads CASSGQGTNYGYTF. CDR3 in DNA: TGTGCCAGCAGTGGACAGGGGACAAACTATGGCTACACCTTC.

The rearrangement joins TRBV5-4 to TRBJ2-5, with a tentative D call TRBD2 (6 bases). The V gene's germline CDR1 is SGHNT and CDR2 YYREEE (reference sequence). This CDR3 has 14 residues. Deletions cut 3 bases from V and 1 base from J, with 10 bases between. The CDR3 sequence is CASSSRLVQETQYF. CDR3 in DNA: TGTGCCAGCAGCTCCAGACTAGTCCAAGAGACCCAGTACTTC.

This chain uses TRBV7-3 with TRBJ2-1; TRBD2 matches 9 bases. There are 15 residues in the CDR3. Looked up from germline, CDR1 is SGHTA and CDR2 is FQGTGA. V shed 4 bases and J 2 bases; nucleotides not matched to a gene: 3. The CDR3 reads CASSSLAGAYNEQFF. CDR3 nucleotide sequence: TGTGCCAGCAGCTCGTTAGCGGGGGCCTACAATGAGCAGTTCTTC. Filled out from reference TRBV7-3 and TRBJ2-1, the complete variable domain reads GAGVSQTPSNKVTEKGKYVELRCDPISGHTALYWYRQSLGQGPEFLIYFQGTGAADDSGLPNDRFFAVRPEGSVSTLKIQRTERGDSAVYLCASSSLAGAYNEQFFGPGTRLTVL.

The genes are TRBV7-3 and TRBJ2-2, with TRBD2 matching 10 bases. The germline CDR1 and CDR2 sequences are SGHTA and FQGTGA. The CDR3 sequence is 17 residues long. The V segment lost 5 bases and the J segment 6 bases; nucleotides outside the gene matches: 12. CDR3 sequence: CASSASAGGPSAGELFF. CDR3 bases: TGTGCCAGCAGCGCCTCAGCGGGAGGGCCCTCCGCCGGGGAGCTGTTTTTT.

The rearrangement joins TRBV7-6 to TRBJ2-3; 7 bases agree with TRBD1. V shed 1 base, J shed 6 bases, and the junction held 4 bases outside the gene matches. The CDR3 has 14 amino acids. Germline V CDR1 and CDR2: SGHVS, FNYEAQ. CDR3 DNA sequence: TGTGCCAGCAGCTTAGAACACAGGGGTGATACGCAGTATTTT. Protein sequence: CASSLEHRGDTQYF. The full variable domain, with the rest looked up from reference TRBV7-6 and TRBJ2-3, is GAGVSQSPRYKVTKRGQDVALRCDPISGHVSLYWYRQALGQGPEFLTYFNYEAQQDKSGLPNDRFSAERPEGSISTLTIQRTEQRDSAMYRCASSLEHRGDTQYFGPGTRLTVL.

The genes are TRBV5-1 and TRBJ2-7; D remains unclear. The CDR3 covers 14 residues. Germline-derived CDR1 and CDR2 are SGHRS and YFSETQ. The germline V and J ends were trimmed by 0 bases and 0 bases, with 7 bases remaining between them. CDR3 nucleotide sequence: TGCGCCAGCAGCTTGGCCACCTACTCCTACGAGCAGTACTTC. Translation gives CASSLATYSYEQYF.

The chain joins TRBV9 to TRBJ2-2; 7 nucleotides agree with TRBD1. J was trimmed by 6 bases and V by 6 bases; bases with no gene match: 2. Germline values: CDR1 SGDLS, CDR2 YYNGEE. The CDR3 loop spans 12 amino acids. This chain's CDR3 is CASKGAAGELFF. For the CDR3, the DNA is TGTGCCAGCAAGGGGGCGGCCGGGGAGCTGTTTTTT. The variable domain in full, with the rest retrieved from reference TRBV9 and TRBJ2-2, is DSGVTQTPKHLITATGQRVTLRCSPRSGDLSVYWYQQSLDQGLQFLIQYYNGEERAKGNILERFSAQQFPDLHSELNLSSLELGDSALYFCASKGAAGELFFGEGSRLTVL.